These T cell receptor beta chains were read from a single sample in a study of blood T cell repertoires in COVID-19. The data were produced by immunoSEQ multiplex PCR, yet TCRdb's version contains in-frame clones alone and is incomplete. Of approximately 73,000 clones listed, about four fifths are singletons. The sample consisted of peripheral blood. The receptors were gathered from a woman in her 70s with acute or convalescent COVID-19. CDR3s include the opening cysteine and the closing phenylalanine or tryptophan. D genes are given only for firm matches. Clone size appears in some rows only: once, few, many, or a class for an expanded clone.

d_call	v_call	j_call	clone_size	cdr3_aa	cdr3_nt
NA	TRBV5-8	TRBJ2-7	NA	CASSPAELYEQYF	TGTGCCAGCAGCCCGGCGGAGCTGTACGAGCAGTACTTC
NA	TRBV6-4	TRBJ2-5	NA	CASSRQAQETQYF	TGTGCCAGCAGTAGGCAGGCCCAAGAGACCCAGTACTTC
TRBD1	TRBV28	TRBJ1-1	few	CASSSYDRANTEAFF	TGTGCCAGCAGTTCATACGACAGGGCGAACACTGAAGCTTTCTTT
NA	TRBV27	TRBJ1-2	NA	CASSGLTGPYGYTF	TGTGCCAGCAGCGGTCTCACAGGACCCTATGGCTACACCTTC
NA	TRBV5-4	TRBJ2-3	NA	CASSPRAVQTSTDTQYF	TGTGCCAGCAGCCCGCGGGCAGTTCAGACTAGCACAGATACGCAGTATTTT
TRBD1	TRBV2	TRBJ2-3	few	CASSERQGISDTQYF	TGTGCCAGCTCTGAGAGACAGGGGATTTCAGATACGCAGTATTTT
TRBD1	TRBV6-5	TRBJ2-7	NA	CASRSHRGAHEQYF	TGTGCCAGCAGATCCCACAGGGGAGCCCACGAGCAGTACTTC
TRBD1	TRBV6-2/TRBV6-3	TRBJ2-7	NA	CASSRGDRQQYF	TGTGCCAGCAGTCGAGGGGACAGGCAGCAGTACTTC
NA	TRBV3-1/TRBV3-2	TRBJ1-2	NA	CASSKGQAGYGYTF	TGTGCCAGCAGCAAAGGACAAGCGGGGTATGGCTACACCTTC
NA	TRBV21-1	TRBJ2-6	NA	CASNDPRPGTGPSGANVLTF	TGTGCCAGCAACGACCCCCGGCCCGGGACAGGGCCTTCTGGGGCCAACGTCCTGACTTTC
TRBD1	TRBV30	TRBJ1-4	NA	CAYHPTGAEELFF	TGTGCCTACCACCCGACAGGGGCTGAGGAACTGTTTTTT
TRBD1	TRBV27	TRBJ2-1	NA	CASMVGQGAVYEQFF	TGTGCCAGCATGGTCGGACAGGGGGCCGTATATGAGCAGTTCTTC
TRBD1	TRBV30	TRBJ1-4	NA	CAWSLRTGSEKLFF	TGTGCCTGGAGTCTTAGGACAGGGTCTGAAAAACTGTTTTTT
NA	TRBV18	TRBJ2-6	NA	CASSPGGSGANVLTF	TGTGCCAGCTCACCGGGCGGGTCTGGGGCCAACGTCCTGACTTTC
NA	TRBV30	TRBJ2-1	NA	CAWNDRGWDNEQFF	TGTGCCTGGAACGACCGGGGGTGGGACAATGAGCAGTTCTTC
NA	TRBV27	TRBJ2-7	NA	CASRATTPTYEQYF	TGTGCCAGCAGAGCGACGACCCCCACCTACGAGCAGTACTTC
NA	TRBV14	TRBJ2-1	NA	CASSQGRTVQGGEQFF	TGTGCCAGCAGCCAAGGGAGGACCGTCCAGGGGGGTGAGCAGTTCTTC
NA	TRBV28	TRBJ1-5	NA	CASSRGRPQHF	TGTGCCAGCAGTAGGGGTCGGCCCCAGCATTTT
NA	TRBV28	TRBJ2-3	NA	CASSSSQTDTQYF	TGTGCCAGCAGTTCCTCACAGACCGATACGCAGTATTTT
NA	TRBV7-2	TRBJ1-1	NA	CASSLDFGRLGTEAFF	TGTGCCAGCAGCTTAGATTTTGGGAGGTTGGGCACTGAAGCTTTCTTT
NA	TRBV7-2	TRBJ2-3	NA	CASRYRDPSTDTQYF	TGTGCCAGCAGGTACAGGGACCCAAGCACAGATACGCAGTATTTT
NA	TRBV7-9	TRBJ2-4	NA	CASSPSGRAAKNIQYF	TGTGCCAGCAGTCCTTCGGGTCGCGCGGCCAAAAACATTCAGTACTTC
NA	TRBV2	TRBJ1-4	NA	CASSERVTNEKLFF	TGTGCCAGCAGTGAGAGGGTTACTAATGAAAAACTGTTTTTT
NA	TRBV9	TRBJ1-3	few	CASSPTQVPSGNTIYF	TGTGCCAGCAGCCCGACCCAGGTGCCATCTGGAAACACCATATATTTT
NA	TRBV28	TRBJ2-3	NA	CASNKGVRDTQYF	TGTGCCAGCAATAAAGGAGTAAGAGATACGCAGTATTTT
NA	TRBV5-5	TRBJ2-7	NA	CASSLLGASYEQYF	TGTGCCAGCAGCTTGCTAGGGGCATCCTACGAGCAGTACTTC
TRBD2	TRBV10-1	TRBJ2-1	NA	CASSGGTSGIYNEQFF	TGCGCCAGCAGTGGGGGGACTAGCGGGATCTACAATGAGCAGTTCTTC
NA	TRBV4-2	TRBJ1-3	NA	CASSQGQVPGSLNTIYF	TGTGCCAGCAGCCAAGGGCAGGTCCCAGGGTCGTTGAACACCATATATTTT
TRBD2	TRBV5-1	TRBJ2-3	NA	CASSLATSGGTDTQYF	TGCGCCAGCAGCTTGGCAACTAGCGGGGGCACAGATACGCAGTATTTT
TRBD2	TRBV18	TRBJ2-6	NA	CASSPGTSEAGANVLTF	TGTGCCAGCTCACCTGGGACTAGCGAGGCTGGGGCCAACGTCCTGACTTTC
TRBD1	TRBV5-6	TRBJ1-5	few	CASSYGTGTPNQPQHF	TGTGCCAGCAGCTACGGGACAGGGACCCCCAATCAGCCCCAGCATTTT
TRBD1	TRBV5-1	TRBJ2-1	NA	CASSLARQGSYNEQFF	TGCGCCAGCAGCTTGGCCAGACAGGGATCCTACAATGAGCAGTTCTTC
TRBD1	TRBV5-6	TRBJ1-2	NA	CASSLGSITGQGIHGYTF	TGTGCCAGCAGCTTGGGCTCTATAACGGGACAGGGTATACATGGCTACACCTTC
TRBD1	TRBV11-3	TRBJ2-3	NA	CASSLGDSPVDTQYF	TGTGCCAGCAGCTTAGGGGACAGCCCGGTAGATACGCAGTATTTT
TRBD1	TRBV5-1	TRBJ2-7	few	CASSTRTGGTYEQYF	TGCGCCAGCAGCACCAGGACAGGGGGGACCTACGAGCAGTACTTC
NA	TRBV19	TRBJ2-5	NA	CASSIAPGAGAVETQYF	TGTGCCAGTAGTATAGCCCCTGGGGCAGGGGCGGTGGAGACCCAGTACTTC